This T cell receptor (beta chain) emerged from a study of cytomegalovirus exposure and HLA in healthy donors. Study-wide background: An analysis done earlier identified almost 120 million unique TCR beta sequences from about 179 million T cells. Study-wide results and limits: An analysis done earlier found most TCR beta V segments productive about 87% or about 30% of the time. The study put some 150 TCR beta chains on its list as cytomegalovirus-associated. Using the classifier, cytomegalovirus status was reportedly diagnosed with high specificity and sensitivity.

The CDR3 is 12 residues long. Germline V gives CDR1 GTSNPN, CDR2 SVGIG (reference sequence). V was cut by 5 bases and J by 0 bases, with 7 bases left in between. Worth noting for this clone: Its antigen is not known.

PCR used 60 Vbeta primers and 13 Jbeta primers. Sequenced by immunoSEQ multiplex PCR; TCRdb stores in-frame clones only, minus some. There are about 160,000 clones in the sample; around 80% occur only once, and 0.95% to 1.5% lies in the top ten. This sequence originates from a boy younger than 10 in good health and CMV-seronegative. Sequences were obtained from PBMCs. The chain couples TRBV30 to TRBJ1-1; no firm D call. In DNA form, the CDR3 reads TGTGCCTGGCAGGCAGTGAACACTGAAGCTTTCTTT. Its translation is CAWQAVNTEAFF.